This T cell receptor (beta chain) was sequenced in a study of technical replicates of blood from a handful of donors. Clones were sequenced by immunoSEQ multiplex PCR, and TCRdb holds only the in-frame ones, with some missing. The data hold about 93,000 clones, with around 95% observed a single time. Germline CDR1 and CDR2: SGHRS and YFSETQ. The V segment lost 3 bases and the J segment 3 bases; nucleotides outside the gene matches: 7. The CDR3 loop spans 15 amino acids. The sequenced sample consisted of T cells isolated from PBMCs. This rearrangement joins TRBV5-1 to TRBJ2-7; 9 bases align to TRBD2. This receptor was taken from a human donor in good health. The CDR3 region is CASSSGLASVYEQYF. CDR3 nucleotide sequence: TGCGCCAGCAGCTCAGGACTAGCGAGCGTCTACGAGCAGTACTTC.